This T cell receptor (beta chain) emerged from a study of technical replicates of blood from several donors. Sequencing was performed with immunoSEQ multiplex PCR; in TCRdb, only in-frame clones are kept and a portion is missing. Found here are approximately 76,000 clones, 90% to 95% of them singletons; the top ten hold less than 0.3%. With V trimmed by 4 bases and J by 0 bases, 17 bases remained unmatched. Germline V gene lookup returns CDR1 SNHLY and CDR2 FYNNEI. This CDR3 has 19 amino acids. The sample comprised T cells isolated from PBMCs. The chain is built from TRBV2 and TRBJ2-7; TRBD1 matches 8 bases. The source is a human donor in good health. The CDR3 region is CASSVYRTGQEGSSYEQYF. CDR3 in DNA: TGTGCCAGCAGTGTATACCGTACGGGACAGGAGGGATCCTCCTACGAGCAGTACTTC.